This T cell receptor (beta chain) was captured by sequencing in a study of CD8 T cells in ankylosing spondylitis. V gave up 1 base and J gave up 7 bases, with 11 bases separating them. The germline gives CDR1 SGHVS, CDR2 FNYEAQ. There are 14 residues in the CDR3. Using its own MiXCR run on the 5' RACE reads, TCRdb lists one record per CDR3 protein. The sample carries about 220,000 distinct CDR3 sequences, about 11% recorded once. This clonotype was detected ten times or more. The sequencing sample was made of blood, either unsorted or a sorted T cell fraction (not recorded which). This chain links TRBV7-6 with TRBJ1-5; D remains ambiguous. The receptor was isolated from a male donor with ankylosing spondylitis or in good health (not recorded which). In DNA, the CDR3 is TGTGCCAGCAGCTTAGTGTCAGGAAAGCAGCCCCAGCATTTT. It encodes CASSLVSGKQPQHF.